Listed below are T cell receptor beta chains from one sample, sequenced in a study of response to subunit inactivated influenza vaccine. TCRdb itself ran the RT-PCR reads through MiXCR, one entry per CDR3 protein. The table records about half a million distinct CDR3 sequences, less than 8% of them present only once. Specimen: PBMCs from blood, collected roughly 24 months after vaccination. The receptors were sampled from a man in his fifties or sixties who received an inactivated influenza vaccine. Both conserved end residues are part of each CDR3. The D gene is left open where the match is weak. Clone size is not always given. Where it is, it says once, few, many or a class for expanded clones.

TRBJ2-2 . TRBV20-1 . CSARGVPQGPTGELFF TGCAGTGCTAGAGGGGTTCCACAGGGTCCGACCGGGGAGCTGTTTTTT
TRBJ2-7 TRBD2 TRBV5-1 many CASSLVSGSVYEQYF TGCGCCAGCAGCTTGGTTAGCGGGAGTGTATACGAGCAGTACTTC
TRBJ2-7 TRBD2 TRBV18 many CASSPPRLAGGYEQYF TGTGCCAGCTCACCACCCCGGCTAGCGGGGGGCTACGAGCAGTACTTC
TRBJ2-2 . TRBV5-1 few CASSSVSVTANTGELFF TGCGCCAGCAGCTCTGTATCGGTCACCGCGAACACCGGGGAGCTGTTTTTT
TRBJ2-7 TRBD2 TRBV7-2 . CASSFSGRKTYEQYF TGTGCCAGCAGCTTTAGCGGGAGAAAGACCTACGAGCAGTACTTC
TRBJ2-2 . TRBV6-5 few CASSYSSDVNTGELFF TGTGCCAGCAGTTACTCGAGCGACGTGAACACCGGGGAGCTGTTTTTT
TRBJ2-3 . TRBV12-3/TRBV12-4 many CASSPFGGLNTQYF TGTGCCAGCAGTCCCTTCGGGGGTCTGAATACGCAGTATTTT
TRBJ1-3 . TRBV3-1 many CASSQGQQIGNTIYF TGTGCCAGCAGCCAAGGACAGCAAATTGGAAACACCATATATTTT
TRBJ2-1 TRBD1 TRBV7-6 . CASSLGGTAYHEQFF TGTGCCAGCAGCTTAGGTGGGACAGCCTACCATGAGCAGTTCTTC
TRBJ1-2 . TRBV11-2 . CASSLEGRGLEHYGYTF TGTGCCAGCAGCTTAGAGGGTCGGGGGTTGGAGCACTATGGCTACACCTTC
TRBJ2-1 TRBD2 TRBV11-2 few CASTRLVSGGYNEQFF TGTGCCAGCACCCGGCTTGTTAGCGGGGGTTACAATGAGCAGTTCTTC
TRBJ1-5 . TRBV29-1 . CSVGGAGQPQHF TGCAGCGTTGGAGGGGCCGGACAGCCCCAGCATTTT
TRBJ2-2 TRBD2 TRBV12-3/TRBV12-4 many CASSPGLAKNTGELFF TGTGCCAGCAGTCCGGGACTAGCCAAAAACACCGGGGAGCTGTTTTTT
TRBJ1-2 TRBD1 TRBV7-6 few CASSSTWDSRYTF TGTGCCAGCAGCTCAACCTGGGACAGCCGCTACACCTTC
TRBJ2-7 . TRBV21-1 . CASSADRGENYEQYF TGTGCCAGCAGCGCAGACAGGGGCGAAAACTACGAGCAGTACTTC
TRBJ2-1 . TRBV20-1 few CSARLLDARSYNEQFF TGCAGTGCTAGGCTCCTCGATGCGAGATCCTACAATGAGCAGTTCTTC
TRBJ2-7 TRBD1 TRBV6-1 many CATKAGTGIYEQYF TGTGCCACCAAGGCCGGGACAGGGATCTACGAGCAGTACTTC
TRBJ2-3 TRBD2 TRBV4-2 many CASSQDRGSGGAAQYF TGTGCCAGCAGCCAAGATCGGGGGAGCGGGGGGGCTGCGCAGTATTTT
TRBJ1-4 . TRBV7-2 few CASSSASGAGEKLFF TGTGCCAGCAGCTCTGCCTCCGGGGCGGGAGAAAAACTGTTTTTT
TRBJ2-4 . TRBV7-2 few CASSLYIGNIQYF TGTGCCAGCAGCTTATATATAGGAAACATTCAGTACTTC
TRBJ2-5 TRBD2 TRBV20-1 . CSANRGGTGGWETQYF TGCAGTGCTAACCGGGGAGGGACTGGGGGTTGGGAGACCCAGTACTTC
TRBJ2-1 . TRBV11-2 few CASTMRGGIYEQFF TGTGCCAGCACCATGAGAGGAGGGATCTATGAGCAGTTCTTC
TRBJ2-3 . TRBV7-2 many CASSRGAVDTQYF TGTGCCAGCAGCCGGGGGGCCGTAGATACGCAGTATTTT
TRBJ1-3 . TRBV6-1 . CASSREQGYGRNTIYF TGTGCCAGCAGTAGAGAACAGGGTTACGGAAGAAACACCATATATTTT
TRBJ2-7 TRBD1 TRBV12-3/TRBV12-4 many CASRHRDRAPYEQYF TGTGCCAGCAGACATCGGGACAGGGCGCCCTACGAGCAGTACTTC